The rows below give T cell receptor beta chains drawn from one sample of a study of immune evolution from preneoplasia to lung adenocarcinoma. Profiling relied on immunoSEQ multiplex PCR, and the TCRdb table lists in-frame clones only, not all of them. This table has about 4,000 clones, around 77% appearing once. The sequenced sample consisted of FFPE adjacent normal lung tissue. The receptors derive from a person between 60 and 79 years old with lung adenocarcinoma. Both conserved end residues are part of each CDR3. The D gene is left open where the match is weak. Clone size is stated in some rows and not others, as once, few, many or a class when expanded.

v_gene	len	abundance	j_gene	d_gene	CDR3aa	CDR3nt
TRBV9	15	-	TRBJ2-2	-	CASSNPGSAAGELFF	TGTGCCAGCAGCAACCCTGGTAGCGCTGCCGGGGAGCTGTTTTTT
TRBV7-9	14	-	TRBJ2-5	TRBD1	CASSSGQGIETQYF	TGTGCCAGCAGCTCGGGACAGGGGATCGAGACCCAGTACTTC
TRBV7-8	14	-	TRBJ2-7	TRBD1	CASSLSGTGGEQYF	TGTGCCAGCAGCTTGTCCGGGACAGGCGGCGAGCAGTACTTC
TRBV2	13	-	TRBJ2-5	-	CASKVGRVETQYF	TGTGCCAGCAAAGTGGGCAGGGTGGAGACCCAGTACTTC
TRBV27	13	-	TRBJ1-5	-	CASSLRGNQPQHF	TGTGCCAGCAGTTTGCGGGGAAATCAGCCCCAGCATTTT
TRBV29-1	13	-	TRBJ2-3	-	CSALGEHHYTQYF	TGCAGCGCTCTGGGGGAGCATCATTATACGCAGTATTTT
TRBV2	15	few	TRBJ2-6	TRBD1	CAIPPGTGLPNVLTF	TGTGCCATTCCACCTGGGACAGGGCTTCCGAACGTCCTGACTTTC
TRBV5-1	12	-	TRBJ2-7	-	CASSSTGNEQYF	TGCGCCAGCAGCTCCACAGGAAACGAGCAGTACTTC
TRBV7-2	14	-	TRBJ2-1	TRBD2	CASKLAGSYNEQFF	TGTGCCAGCAAGCTAGCGGGTTCCTACAATGAGCAGTTCTTC
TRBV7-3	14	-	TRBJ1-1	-	CASSAGIQGAEAFF	TGTGCCAGCAGCGCAGGGATACAGGGTGCTGAAGCTTTCTTT
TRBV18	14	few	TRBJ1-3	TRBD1	CASSPGTGEYTIYF	TGTGCCAGCTCCCCCGGGACAGGGGAATACACCATATATTTT
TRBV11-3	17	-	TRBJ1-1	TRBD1	CASSLGEPGQPNTEAFF	TGTGCCAGCAGCTTAGGGGAGCCGGGACAGCCGAACACTGAAGCTTTCTTT
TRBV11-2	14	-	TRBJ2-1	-	CASSFSSSYNEQFF	TGTGCCAGCAGCTTCTCGAGCTCCTACAATGAGCAGTTCTTC
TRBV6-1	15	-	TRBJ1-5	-	CASSEGQGLNQPQHF	TGTGCCAGCAGTGAAGGGCAGGGCCTCAATCAGCCCCAGCATTTT
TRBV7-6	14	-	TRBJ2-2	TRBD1	CASSRGQVAGELFF	TGTGCCAGCAGCCGAGGACAGGTCGCCGGGGAGCTGTTTTTT
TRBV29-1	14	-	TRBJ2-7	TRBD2	CSGGTSGRSYEQYF	TGCAGCGGGGGGACTAGCGGGAGATCCTACGAGCAGTACTTC
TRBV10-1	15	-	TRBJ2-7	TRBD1	CASSDPDRGRREQYF	TGCGCCAGCAGCGACCCGGACAGGGGACGTAGGGAGCAGTACTTC
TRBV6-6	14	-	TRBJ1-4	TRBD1	CASSSRTGNEKLFF	TGTGCCAGCAGTTCCAGGACAGGGAATGAAAAACTGTTTTTT
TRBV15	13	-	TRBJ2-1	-	CATSRDSGAEQFF	TGTGCCACCAGCAGAGATTCGGGGGCTGAGCAGTTCTTC
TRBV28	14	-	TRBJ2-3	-	CASSRGASTDTQYF	TGTGCCAGCAGTAGGGGGGCTAGCACAGATACGCAGTATTTT
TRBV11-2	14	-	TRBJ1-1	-	CASSLDRARTEAFF	TGTGCCAGCAGCTTAGACAGGGCTCGGACTGAAGCTTTCTTT
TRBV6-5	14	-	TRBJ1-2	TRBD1	CASRLTTGPYGYTF	TGTGCCAGCAGACTTACGACAGGGCCATATGGCTACACCTTC